These 21 T cell receptor beta chains share one sample of origin, sequenced in a study of cytomegalovirus exposure and HLA in healthy donors. Use of 60 Vbeta and 13 Jbeta primers characterized the PCR. The assay was immunoSEQ multiplex PCR, and TCRdb's table has in-frame clones only and misses some. The sample has more than 150,000 clones; 80% to 90% are singletons. Source material: PBMCs. The receptor source for this set is a girl aged 2 to 9 in good health and CMV-seropositive.

In its sample, this clone was seen a few times. V is TRBV7-2 and J is TRBJ1-5; D remains unclear. V lost 2 bases, J lost 2 bases, and 19 bases lay in between. This CDR3 contains 18 residues. The germline gives CDR1 SGHTA, CDR2 FQGNSA. CDR3 region: CASSLRSGWGVGNQPQHF. CDR3 coding DNA: TGTGCCAGCAGCTTAAGGTCGGGATGGGGAGTGGGCAATCAGCCCCAGCATTTT. Using reference TRBV7-2 and TRBJ1-5 for the parts outside the CDR3, the full variable domain is GAGVSQSPSNKVTEKGKDVELRCDPISGHTALYWYRQSLGQGLEFLIYFQGNSAPDKSGLPSDRFSAERTGGSVSTLTIQRTQQEDSAVYLCASSLRSGWGVGNQPQHFGDGTRLSIL.

The V gene is TRBV30, the J gene TRBJ1-1; D is ambiguous. This CDR3 is 11 amino acids long. Per germline, CDR1 GTSNPN and CDR2 SVGIG (reference sequence). Between the trimmed V and J ends, which lost 1 base and 7 bases, there was a span of 7 bases. CDR3 nucleotide sequence: TGTGCCTGGAGTGAAACCGGTGAAGCTTTCTTT. Protein: CAWSETGEAFF.

The CDR3 DNA follows: TGCGCCAGCAGCCAAGGACCGGGTCGATATAATTCACCCCTCCACTTT. It encodes CASSQGPGRYNSPLHF. The chain joins TRBV4-1 to TRBJ1-6; D call uncertain. Germline CDR1 MGHRA, CDR2 YSYEKL. The CDR3 has 16 amino acids. With 1 base removed from V and 4 bases from J, the gap between germline ends came to 11 bases.

V usage is TRBV27 and J usage is TRBJ1-4, with 11 nucleotides matching TRBD1. Germline V gene data show CDR1 as MNHEY and CDR2 as SMNVEV (reference sequence). After removal of 7 bases from V and 7 bases from J, the junction contained 5 bases not matched to a gene. CDR3 length equals 14 residues. The CDR3 region is CASTTGTGGEKLFF. The CDR3 nucleotides read TGTGCCAGCACCACCGGGACAGGGGGTGAAAAACTGTTTTTT. Full variable domain (missing parts from reference TRBV27 and TRBJ1-4): EAQVTQNPRYLITVTGKKLTVTCSQNMNHEYMSWYRQDPGLGLRQIYYSMNVEVTDKGDVPEGYKVSRKEKRNFPLILESPSPNQTSLYFCASTTGTGGEKLFFGSGTQLSVL.

The chain combines TRBV6-6 with TRBJ1-2; 7 nucleotides agree with TRBD1. The CDR3 loop spans 13 amino acids. J lost 4 bases, V lost 6 bases, and 5 bases had no gene match. Germline CDR1 and CDR2: MNHNY and SVGAGI (reference sequence). CDR3 DNA: TGTGCCAGCAGCAAGACAGGGTCCTATGGCTACACCTTC. Protein product: CASSKTGSYGYTF.

The chain has TRBV28 and TRBJ2-7; D call uncertain. Germline V lookup: CDR1 MDHEN, CDR2 SYDVKM. The CDR3 is 12 amino acids. V was pared by 4 bases and J by 5 bases, with 9 bases between. CDR3 loop: CASSYSNHEQYF. The DNA of the CDR3 is TGTGCCAGCAGTTACTCAAATCACGAGCAGTACTTC. Full variable domain (outside the CDR3, taken from reference TRBV28 and TRBJ2-7): DVKVTQSSRYLVKRTGEKVFLECVQDMDHENMFWYRQDPGLGLRLIYFSYDVKMKEKGDIPEGYSVSREKKERFSLILESASTNQTSMYLCASSYSNHEQYFGPGTRLTVT.

The chain combines TRBV6-6 with TRBJ2-7; 12 nucleotides agree with TRBD2. The junction had 5 bases not matched to a gene; V was cut back by 6 bases and J by 5 bases. In germline, CDR1 is MNHNY, CDR2 SVGAGI (reference sequence). The CDR3 runs to 14 residues. DNA of the CDR3: TGTGCCAGCAGACCGGGACTAGCGGGCCACGAGCAGTACTTC. It yields the protein CASRPGLAGHEQYF.

The chain has TRBV5-1 and TRBJ1-1, with TRBD1 as a possible D gene (6 bases). CDR1 and CDR2 from the germline V gene are SGHRS and YFSETQ. With 0 bases removed from V and 6 bases from J, the gap between germline ends came to 6 bases. The CDR3 is made up of 12 amino acids. CDR3: CASSLGGPEAFF. The CDR3 DNA follows: TGCGCCAGCAGCTTGGGGGGGCCTGAAGCTTTCTTT.

V usage is TRBV10-1 and J usage is TRBJ2-1; D is perhaps TRBD1 (6 bases). V lost 3 bases to trimming and J lost 10 bases, with 10 bases between them. CDR3 length equals 12 residues. Germline loops: CDR1 WNHNN, CDR2 SYGVQD (reference sequence). The CDR3 nucleotides read TGCGCCAGCAGTGATACAGGGTACGAGCAGTTCTTC. This codes for CASSDTGYEQFF.

This sequence joins TRBV11-3 and TRBJ2-5; D is unclear. The CDR3 length is 13 residues. The germline gives CDR1 SGHNT, CDR2 YENEEA. Trimming removed 1 base at V and 2 bases at J, with 5 bases between. The CDR3 reads CASSLGLQETQYF. The CDR3 DNA sequence: TGTGCCAGCAGCTTAGGTCTGCAAGAGACCCAGTACTTC.

The gene calls are TRBV5-1 and TRBJ2-1; TRBD1 matches 8 bases. The CDR3 is 15 amino acids. The germline V gene encodes CDR1 SGHRS and CDR2 YFSETQ. The ends lost 3 bases at V and 10 bases at J; junction bases unmatched: 12. The CDR3 DNA reads TGCGCCAGCAGCTATGGACAGGGATTATTCGGGGAGCAGTTCTTC. Translated, it gives CASSYGQGLFGEQFF.

The chain has TRBV4-1 and TRBJ2-7; 8 positions match TRBD2. Trimming at V came to 4 bases and at J to 3 bases, leaving 14 bases not matched to a gene. Germline V gene lookup returns CDR1 MGHRA and CDR2 YSYEKL. The CDR3 extends over 17 amino acids. CDR3 nucleotide sequence: TGCGCCAGCAGCCCCCTCTCCACGCAGCGGGAGAGCTACGAGCAGTACTTC. The encoded protein is CASSPLSTQRESYEQYF.

The chain is built from TRBV7-2 and TRBJ2-3, with TRBD2 matching 15 bases. The V and J ends lost 5 bases and 7 bases, in that order; junction bases with no gene match: 7. The CDR3 runs to 16 residues. From germline, CDR1 is SGHTA and CDR2 FQGNSA. For the CDR3, the DNA is TGTGCCAGCAGCCCAAGGACTAGCGGGGGGGTGAATACGCAGTATTTT. Its translation: CASSPRTSGGVNTQYF.

This rearrangement joins TRBV5-1 to TRBJ2-1, with TRBD2 matching over 15 bases. Germline CDR1 and CDR2: SGHRS and YFSETQ. Losses at the gene ends were 0 bases for V and 2 bases for J; bases not matched to a gene: 9. The CDR3 spans 20 residues. The CDR3 DNA is TGCGCCAGCAGCTTGGCGGGACTAGCGGGAGGAGAAAGGACCTACAATGAGCAGTTCTTC. This sequence encodes CASSLAGLAGGERTYNEQFF.

This clone was counted between two and nine times. J is TRBJ1-1 and V is TRBV7-2; no reliable D call. V dropped 2 bases and J dropped 8 bases, with 15 bases sitting between them. The germline gives CDR1 SGHTA, CDR2 FQGNSA. The length of the CDR3 is 14 residues. The CDR3 DNA reads TGTGCCAGCAGCTTACCGCAGGTACTAGGGGAAGCTTTCTTT. Translated, it gives CASSLPQVLGEAFF.

DNA for the CDR3: TGTGCCAGCAGCGCAATAGAGGTCAGTCGGAAGTCCGGGGCCAACGTCCTGACTTTC. Translating gives CASSAIEVSRKSGANVLTF. The chain has TRBV9 and TRBJ2-6; no definite D call. V was clipped by 3 bases and J by 4 bases, with 23 bases between them. The CDR3 is 19 residues long. CDR1 SGDLS and CDR2 YYNGEE come from the germline V gene.

The count of this clone is one. The rearrangement joins TRBV29-1 to TRBJ2-7, with 7 bases that match TRBD1. The CDR3 has 13 residues. Germline CDR1 reads SQVTM; CDR2 reads ANQGSEA. V shed 7 bases and J 3 bases; nucleotides not matched to a gene: 9. In DNA, the CDR3 is TGCAGCGGACGATTACAGGGGAACTACGAGCAGTACTTC. Its protein product is CSGRLQGNYEQYF.

V and J are TRBV6-1 and TRBJ2-7, with D uncertain. Trimming stripped 0 bases from V and 3 bases from J, with 6 bases between. The CDR3 is 13 amino acids. CDR1 and CDR2 from the germline V gene are MNHNS and SASEGT. The CDR3 DNA follows: TGTGCCAGCAGTGAAGCTCCAGACTACGAGCAGTACTTC. It translates to CASSEAPDYEQYF.

The sample holds a few counts of this clone. Mismatch with germline at one junction end may stem from a read error. The V gene is TRBV6-1, the J gene TRBJ2-6; no clear D gene. The CDR3 runs 12 residues. Germline lookup yields CDR1 MNHNS and CDR2 SASEGT. CDR3 in amino acids: CRTGSGANVLTF. The CDR3 DNA follows: TGCCGCACCGGCTCTGGGGCCAACGTCCTGACTTTC.

This chain connects TRBV28 to TRBJ1-6; tentative D call: TRBD1 (6 bases). Germline CDR1 is MDHEN and CDR2 is SYDVKM. The CDR3 is 17 amino acids. Trimming removed 6 bases from V and 7 bases from J, with 22 bases in between. For the CDR3, the DNA is TGTGCCAGCAGCCCAACAGGGATCTACCGCCGAAATTCACCCCTCCACTTT. It codes for CASSPTGIYRRNSPLHF.

This chain uses TRBV15 with TRBJ1-4, with D unresolved. The CDR3 loop spans 16 amino acids. Per germline, CDR1 LNHNV and CDR2 YYDKDF (reference sequence). V lost 5 bases and J 2 bases, leaving 15 bases between the germline ends. The CDR3 is CATSPRRAQTNEKLFF. In DNA form, the CDR3 reads TGTGCCACCAGCCCCCGGCGGGCCCAGACTAATGAAAAACTGTTTTTT.